The 21 T cell receptor beta chains below all came from one sample that was sequenced in a study of T-cell reconstitution after alpha-beta-depleted transplantation in children. A TCRbeta library incorporating unique molecular identifiers was prepared. TCRdb recomputed calls from the PCR reads with MiXCR, one row per CDR3 protein. Of 600,000 or so distinct CDR3 sequences listed, 23% are singletons. This specimen was PBMCs, mostly from graft donor cells, taken 360 days after TCRalphabeta/CD19-depleted stem cell transplant. The receptors were sampled from a boy under two years old who had a stem cell transplant for acute myeloid leukemia, so the T cells may come from the graft donor.

The chain carries TRBV7-9 and TRBJ2-1; 7 nucleotides agree with TRBD1. Germline V gene lookup returns CDR1 SEHNR and CDR2 FQNEAQ (reference sequence). Unmatched junction bases numbered 6, after V lost 4 bases and J lost 3 bases. The CDR3 spans 15 residues. The CDR3 loop reads CASSYDRVGYNEQFF. In nucleotides, the CDR3 is TGTGCCAGCAGCTATGACAGGGTTGGCTACAATGAGCAGTTCTTC.

The chain carries TRBV25-1 and TRBJ1-4, with 8 bases lining up with TRBD1. The V and J ends lost 2 bases and 5 bases, in that order; junction bases with no gene match: 7. This CDR3 is 16 amino acids long. Germline lookup yields CDR1 MGHDK and CDR2 SYGVNS. The CDR3 loop is CASSERRQGINEKLFF. CDR3 bases: TGTGCCAGCAGTGAACGTCGACAGGGGATAAATGAAAAACTGTTTTTT.

The sample holds many counts of this clonotype. The chain couples TRBV12-3 or TRBV12-4 to TRBJ1-2; 7 bases are shared with TRBD1. CDR3 length equals 16 residues. V lost 6 bases to trimming and J lost 8 bases; unmatched junction nucleotides: 18. The CDR3 DNA sequence: TGTGCCAGCAGCCGTGCGAACGTAAACAGGGGCAGCGGCTACACCTTC. Protein sequence: CASSRANVNRGSGYTF.

Ten or more counts support this clonotype. The rearrangement uses TRBV3-1 and TRBJ2-6; D is ambiguous. Germline CDR1 and CDR2: LGHDT and YNNKEL (reference sequence). The germline V and J ends were trimmed by 3 bases and 0 bases, with 9 bases remaining between them. The CDR3 sequence is 16 residues long. This CDR3 reads CASSHYRPSGANVLTF. CDR3 sequence (DNA): TGTGCCAGCAGCCATTACAGACCCTCTGGGGCCAACGTCCTGACTTTC.

This clonotype was detected only a few times. V and J are TRBV5-5 and TRBJ2-7, with 9 bases lining up with TRBD2. Germline V lookup: CDR1 SGHKS, CDR2 YYEKEE (reference sequence). The V gene end was trimmed by 0 bases and the J gene end by 5 bases; junction bases not matched to a gene: 6. CDR3 size: 15 residues. CDR3 nucleotides: TGTGCCAGCAGCTTGGTTGCGGGGGGGATAGACGAGCAGTACGTC. It yields the protein CASSLVAGGIDEQYV.

This clonotype was recorded a few times. V and J are TRBV4-2 and TRBJ2-3, with 8 bases lining up with TRBD2. The CDR3 runs 17 residues. From germline, CDR1 is LGHNA and CDR2 YNFKEQ. Losses at the gene ends were 0 bases for V and 0 bases for J; bases not matched to a gene: 5. For the CDR3, the DNA is TGTGCCAGCAGCCAAGATCAAACGGGGGGGAGCACAGATACGCAGTATTTT. This gives the protein CASSQDQTGGSTDTQYF.

This sequence joins TRBV3-1 and TRBJ1-1; D gene ambiguous. Deletions cut 6 bases from V and 0 bases from J, with 14 bases between. Germline loops: CDR1 LGHDT, CDR2 YNNKEL (reference sequence). The CDR3 runs to 15 residues. CDR3: CASRAGPTMNTEAFF. The CDR3, as DNA: TGTGCCAGCAGGGCCGGGCCAACCATGAACACTGAAGCTTTCTTT.

This clonotype was seen repeatedly, ten times or more. The V gene is TRBV28, the J gene TRBJ1-3; D may be TRBD1 (6 bases). The CDR3 is made up of 15 amino acids. Trimming cost V 6 bases and J 0 bases, with 12 bases left between them. The germline V gene has CDR1 MDHEN and CDR2 SYDVKM. CDR3 in amino acids: CASSPTGYSGNTIYF. DNA for the CDR3: TGTGCCAGCAGCCCTACAGGGTACTCTGGAAACACCATATATTTT.

The chain joins TRBV4-3 to TRBJ1-2, with D maybe TRBD1 (5 bases). The germline gives CDR1 LGHNA, CDR2 YSLEER. The CDR3 extends over 15 amino acids. Deletions cut 0 bases from V and 2 bases from J, with 10 bases between. For the CDR3, the DNA is TGCGCCAGCAGCCAAGACATGGCAGGGAACTATGGCTACACCTTC. It translates to CASSQDMAGNYGYTF.

The sample holds one count of this clonotype. The V call is TRBV4-1, the J call TRBJ2-3; TRBD1 is a possible D gene (5 bases). The CDR3 runs to 18 residues. CDR1 is MGHRA and CDR2 is YSYEKL in the germline V gene. Trimming removed 1 base from V and 2 bases from J, with 19 bases in between. The CDR3 loop reads CASSQVPTTATFTDTQYF. The CDR3 region has the DNA TGCGCCAGCAGCCAAGTTCCGACGACAGCGACTTTCACAGATACGCAGTATTTT.

This rearrangement joins TRBV6-1 to TRBJ2-2, with 7 bases aligning to TRBD2. J lost 1 base, V lost 8 bases, and 4 bases had no gene match. CDR3 length: 14 amino acids. From germline, CDR1 is MNHNS and CDR2 SASEGT. In DNA, the CDR3 is TGTGCCAGCCGGGGGGAGGGGAACACCGGGGAGCTGTTTTTT. Translating it yields CASRGEGNTGELFF.

This clonotype was detected ten times or more. The rearrangement joins TRBV5-1 to TRBJ1-2, with D perhaps matching TRBD1 (5 bases). Looked up from germline, CDR1 is SGHRS and CDR2 is YFSETQ. The CDR3 covers 12 residues. V was shortened by 6 bases and J by 8 bases, with 14 bases between the two germline ends. The DNA of the CDR3 is TGCGCCAGCAATGAGGGGTCGGAAGGCTACACCTTC. This translates into CASNEGSEGYTF. The complete variable domain, with remaining parts taken from reference TRBV5-1 and TRBJ1-2, reads KAGVTQTPRYLIKTRGQQVTLSCSPISGHRSVSWYQQTPGQGLQFLFEYFSETQRNKGNFPGRFSGRQFSNSRSEMNVSTLELGDSALYLCASNEGSEGYTFGSGTRLTVV.

The J gene is TRBJ1-1, the V gene TRBV6-5; unclear D gene. There are 16 residues in the CDR3. V was trimmed by 0 bases and J by 1 base, leaving 12 bases between them. In germline, CDR1 is MNHEY, CDR2 SVGAGI. The CDR3 region has the DNA TGTGCCAGCAGTTACTCGAGATCCCGGACGAACACTGAAGCTTTCTTT. Protein sequence: CASSYSRSRTNTEAFF.

This clonotype was picked up many times. The V call is TRBV20-1, the J call TRBJ2-4; tentatively, D is TRBD1 (5 bases). There are 15 residues in the CDR3. Germline V lookup: CDR1 DFQATT, CDR2 SNEGSKA (reference sequence). With 0 bases removed from V and 4 bases from J, the gap between germline ends came to 13 bases. The CDR3 reads CSARDAGLRKNIQYF. CDR3 bases: TGCAGTGCTAGAGACGCAGGGTTGAGGAAAAACATTCAGTACTTC.

This clonotype was seen once. The rearrangement joins TRBV5-8 to TRBJ1-2; perhaps TRBD1 as D (5 bases). V was pared by 4 bases and J by 0 bases, with 7 bases between. Germline lookup yields CDR1 SGHTS and CDR2 YDEGEE. CDR3 length: 13 residues. CDR3 coding DNA: TGTGCCAGCAGCACGGACACTAACTATGGCTACACCTTC. Protein: CASSTDTNYGYTF. Full variable domain (remainder filled in from reference TRBV5-8 and TRBJ1-2): EAGVTQSPTHLIKTRGQQATLRCSPISGHTSVYWYQQALGLGLQFLLWYDEGEERNRGNFPPRFSGRQFPNYSSELNVNALELEDSALYLCASSTDTNYGYTFGSGTRLTVV.

Many counts were recorded for this clonotype. The rearrangement uses TRBV28 and TRBJ2-4; no clear D. The CDR3 runs to 18 residues. Trimming stripped 2 bases from V and 0 bases from J, with 17 bases between. The germline V gene has CDR1 MDHEN and CDR2 SYDVKM. DNA for the CDR3: TGTGCCAGCAGTTTACCGACCACCGGCCTCCTAGCCAAAAACATTCAGTACTTC. Translation gives CASSLPTTGLLAKNIQYF.

This clonotype was seen many times. This CDR3 reads CASSKSKGLGTGYGYTF. In nucleotides, the CDR3 is TGTGCCAGCAGTAAATCTAAAGGGCTTGGGACCGGTTATGGCTACACCTTC. The genes are TRBV12-3 or TRBV12-4 and TRBJ1-2, with D maybe TRBD1 (5 bases). The CDR3 consists of 17 residues. V dropped 5 bases and J dropped 5 bases, with 24 bases sitting between them.

The chain is built from TRBV7-9 and TRBJ2-3; TRBD2 might be the D (6 bases). In germline, CDR1 is SEHNR, CDR2 FQNEAQ (reference sequence). The germline V and J ends were trimmed by 6 bases and 6 bases, with 16 bases remaining between them. The CDR3 is made up of 14 amino acids. This CDR3 reads CASRTRLVGDTQYF. CDR3 DNA: TGTGCCAGCAGAACTCGACTAGTAGGCGATACGCAGTATTTT.

The chain has TRBV12-3 or TRBV12-4 and TRBJ2-1; D may be TRBD2 (6 bases). V was clipped by 5 bases and J by 2 bases, with 22 bases between them. This CDR3 has 18 residues. The CDR3 region has the DNA TGTGCCAGCAGTCCTCAGGGAACGGGGGTCATGCCCTACAATGAGCAGTTCTTC. Its protein product is CASSPQGTGVMPYNEQFF.

This clonotype was counted many times. The chain combines TRBV6-5 with TRBJ2-7; 9 nucleotides align to TRBD2. The CDR3 length is 16 residues. From germline, CDR1 is MNHEY and CDR2 SVGAGI. Unmatched junction bases numbered 10, after V lost 4 bases and J lost 3 bases. The CDR3 loop is CASSSPSGLADYEQYF. CDR3 bases: TGTGCCAGCAGTTCGCCTTCGGGACTAGCCGACTACGAGCAGTACTTC.

This rearrangement joins TRBV7-2 to TRBJ2-3; TRBD2 aligns across 8 bases. Per the germline V gene, CDR1 is SGHTA and CDR2 is FQGNSA. J was trimmed by 2 bases and V by 2 bases; bases with no gene match: 3. The CDR3 is made up of 15 amino acids. In DNA, the CDR3 is TGTGCCAGCAGCTTACTAGCGGGCCCCACAGATACGCAGTATTTT. It specifies CASSLLAGPTDTQYF.